This T cell receptor (beta chain) is drawn from a study of cytomegalovirus exposure and HLA in healthy donors. PCR was performed using 60 Vbeta and 13 Jbeta primers. Profiled with immunoSEQ multiplex PCR; TCRdb holds only in-frame clones, not every one. The sample lists 100,000 or so clones, approximately 83% occurring once. The germline V gene has CDR1 LGHNA and CDR2 YSLEER. The ends lost 0 bases at V and 3 bases at J; junction bases unmatched: 3. The CDR3 is made up of 16 amino acids. Details on this clone: Its specificity is not known.

Study-wide findings and caveats: Most of the CMV-associated TCR beta chains (in a later analysis) appeared to be HLA-restricted.

Sequences were obtained from PBMCs. The rearrangement joins TRBV4-3 to TRBJ2-3; 10 bases line up with TRBD1. This receptor was taken from a man aged 18 to 30 in good health and CMV-seronegative. CDR3 sequence reads: CASSQDMGQGTDTQYF. The CDR3 region has the DNA TGCGCCAGCAGCCAAGATATGGGACAGGGGACAGATACGCAGTATTTT.